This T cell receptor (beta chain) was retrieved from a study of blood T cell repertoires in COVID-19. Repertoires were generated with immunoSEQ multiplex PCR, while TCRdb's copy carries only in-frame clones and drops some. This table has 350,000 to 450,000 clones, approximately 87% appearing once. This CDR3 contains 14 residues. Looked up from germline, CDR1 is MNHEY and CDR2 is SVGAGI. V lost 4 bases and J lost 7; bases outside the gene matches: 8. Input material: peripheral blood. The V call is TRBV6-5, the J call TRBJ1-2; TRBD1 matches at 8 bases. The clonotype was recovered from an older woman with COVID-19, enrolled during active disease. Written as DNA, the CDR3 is TGTGCCAGCAGTTCTCGACAGGGGCTTAGTGGCTACACCTTC. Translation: CASSSRQGLSGYTF.